The text below deals with one TCR beta chain. Its specificity is not known. Germline V lookup: CDR1 SGHNT, CDR2 YYREEE (reference sequence). The V and J ends lost 4 bases and 4 bases, in that order; junction bases with no gene match: 16. The length of the CDR3 is 17 residues. PCR amplification relied on 60 Vbeta primers (plus 13 Jbeta primers). Clones were sequenced by immunoSEQ multiplex PCR, and TCRdb holds only the in-frame ones, with some missing. The sample shows approximately 280,000 clones, over 85% of them seen only once. The record originates from a study of cytomegalovirus exposure and HLA in healthy donors. Study-level results: In a later analysis, at a false discovery rate of 0.05, over 15,000 TCR beta sequences were associated with HLA alleles.

The chain recombines TRBV5-4 with TRBJ1-1; 7 bases are a match to TRBD1. Sample: PBMCs. The TCR sequence derives from a woman younger than 30 in good health and CMV-seronegative. CDR3 loop: CASSGRVTGDWGTEAFF. The CDR3 nucleotides read TGTGCCAGCAGCGGGAGAGTCACAGGGGATTGGGGCACTGAAGCTTTCTTT.